The next 20 T cell receptor beta chains were all read from a single sample in a study of CD8+CD57+ T cells in acquired aplastic anemia. Genomic DNA provided the template from which TCR beta VDJ and CDR3 profiles were obtained. One entry per CDR3 protein results from TCRdb running MiXCR on the reads. The sample consists of roughly 80,000 distinct CDR3 sequences, about half of them appearing once. Sequenced sample: sorted CD4+, CD8+, or CD8+CD57+ T cells (not recorded which) from PBMCs. The receptors come from a human donor in good health, serving as a control.

The V call is TRBV7-7, the J call TRBJ2-1; weak D call: TRBD2 (5 bases). Trimming cost V 4 bases and J 9 bases, with 10 bases left between them. Germline V gene lookup returns CDR1 SSHAT and CDR2 FNYEAQ (reference sequence). The CDR3 is made up of 12 amino acids. The CDR3 DNA reads as TGTGCCAGCAGCTCCTCCGGGATTGAGCAGTTCTTC. This translates into CASSSSGIEQFF.

The rearrangement joins TRBV7-2 to TRBJ2-7, with D unclear. Germline V CDR1 and CDR2: SGHTA, FQGNSA. The V end was cut by 0 bases, the J end by 0 bases, with 6 bases between. The CDR3 runs 14 residues. The CDR3 DNA sequence: TGTGCCAGCAGCTTAGCGTCGAGCTCCTACGAGCAGTACTTC. Translated: CASSLASSSYEQYF.

The chain combines TRBV29-1 with TRBJ2-1; TRBD2 agrees at 8 bases. The CDR3 is 13 residues long. The J segment lost 10 bases and the V segment lost 7 bases, leaving 12 bases of the junction unmatched. From germline, CDR1 is SQVTM and CDR2 ANQGSEA. CDR3 amino acids: CSGVRTSSREQFF. The CDR3 coding sequence is TGCAGCGGAGTTAGGACTAGCTCGCGCGAGCAGTTCTTC.

The CDR3 reads CASSIQGTYGYTF. In DNA, the CDR3 is TGTGCCAGTAGTATCCAGGGTACCTATGGCTACACCTTC. The chain is built from TRBV19 and TRBJ1-2; D might be TRBD1 (5 bases). V was cut by 3 bases and J by 4 bases, with 9 bases left in between. The CDR3 sequence is 13 residues long. Looked up from germline, CDR1 is LNHDA and CDR2 is SQIVND (reference sequence).

The J gene is TRBJ1-5, the V gene TRBV20-1, with TRBD1 identical over 9 bases. Germline V lookup: CDR1 DFQATT, CDR2 SNEGSKA (reference sequence). The J segment lost 5 bases and the V segment lost 0 bases, leaving 5 bases of the junction unmatched. The CDR3 consists of 15 residues. The DNA for the CDR3 is TGCAGTGCTAGAGATGAACAGGGGGCCTATCAGCCCCAGCATTTT. This codes for CSARDEQGAYQPQHF.

The chain combines TRBV10-3 with TRBJ2-7; TRBD1 aligns across 7 bases. Germline CDR1 and CDR2: ENHRY and SYGVKD. CDR3 length equals 12 residues. V trimming: 6 bases; J trimming: 4 bases; junction bases outside the gene matches: 3. CDR3 in amino acids: CAIRGTAYEQYF. The CDR3 region has the DNA TGTGCCATCAGAGGGACAGCTTACGAGCAGTACTTC.

Regarding this clonotype: A much larger clonotype is one base distant, so this may be a read error. This chain uses TRBV6-1 with TRBJ1-2; possibly TRBD1 for D (5 bases). Germline values: CDR1 MNHNS, CDR2 SASEGT. The CDR3 is 15 amino acids. Trimming removed 8 bases at V and 3 bases at J, with 19 bases between. CDR3 bases: TGTGCCAGCCGACAGTGGGGAGATACGGACTATGGCTACACCTTC. Translated: CASRQWGDTDYGYTF.

This chain joins TRBV12-3 or TRBV12-4 and TRBJ1-2, with a weak D call TRBD1 (5 bases). Trimming stripped 5 bases from V and 5 bases from J, with 15 bases between. The CDR3 has 14 residues. CDR3 sequence (DNA): TGTGCCAGCAGTCATCGGAGGGGCTTATATGGCTACACCTTC. Residues: CASSHRRGLYGYTF.

This clonotype appeared a few times. This chain joins TRBV10-3 and TRBJ2-3; the match to TRBD2 covers 9 bases. With 9 bases clipped from V and 0 bases from J, the junction kept 1 base outside the gene matches. Germline CDR1 ENHRY, CDR2 SYGVKD. The CDR3 spans 13 residues. The CDR3 sequence: CAMGTSSTDTQYF. The CDR3, as DNA: TGTGCCATGGGGACTAGCAGCACAGATACGCAGTATTTT.

The V call is TRBV29-1, the J call TRBJ2-2; D unclear. V shed 5 bases and J shed 7 bases, with 2 bases lying between them. The CDR3 is 9 amino acids. CDR1 and CDR2 from the germline V gene are SQVTM and ANQGSEA. CDR3 in amino acids: CSVIGELFF. CDR3 sequence (DNA): TGCAGCGTTATCGGGGAGCTGTTTTTT.

The table lists this clonotype with a few counts. This rearrangement joins TRBV15 to TRBJ2-3; no definite D call. The CDR3 runs 16 residues. Per germline, CDR1 LNHNV and CDR2 YYDKDF (reference sequence). V was cut by 0 bases and J by 0 bases, with 10 bases left in between. The CDR3 sequence: CATSRESSLSTDTQYF. The DNA of the CDR3 is TGTGCCACCAGCAGAGAATCCTCATTGAGCACAGATACGCAGTATTTT.

This clonotype was seen many times. This chain joins TRBV11-1 and TRBJ2-3; TRBD2 aligns across 8 bases. The V gene end was trimmed by 3 bases and the J gene end by 4 bases; junction bases not matched to a gene: 9. Germline assignment: CDR1 SGHAT and CDR2 FQDESV (reference sequence). The CDR3 is 16 residues long. The CDR3 DNA reads TGTGCCAGCAGCTTTCCGCCGCGGGGGGATGCAGATACGCAGTATTTT. As protein: CASSFPPRGDADTQYF.

This chain joins TRBV10-1 and TRBJ1-3; D is unclear. V lost 7 bases and J 8 bases, leaving 18 bases between the germline ends. Looked up from germline, CDR1 is WNHNN and CDR2 is SYGVQD (reference sequence). The CDR3 contains 14 residues. CDR3 bases: TGCGCCAGCACGATCGACCGGGGAGTACACACCATATATTTT. The encoded protein is CASTIDRGVHTIYF.

This clonotype was seen repeatedly, ten times or more. The gene calls are TRBV2 and TRBJ1-2; 9 bases are shared with TRBD1. The CDR3 extends over 15 amino acids. Germline CDR1 SNHLY, CDR2 FYNNEI. V shed 2 bases and J 5 bases; nucleotides not matched to a gene: 6. The DNA for the CDR3 is TGTGCCAGCAGTGAACCGTCGGGACAGGGATATGGCTACACCTTC. This codes for CASSEPSGQGYGYTF.

This sequence joins TRBV9 and TRBJ1-6; TRBD1 matches 7 bases. This CDR3 has 14 residues. The V segment lost 1 base and the J segment 9 bases; nucleotides outside the gene matches: 4. From germline, CDR1 is SGDLS and CDR2 YYNGEE. The DNA of the CDR3 is TGTGCCAGCAGCGTATCAGGGGGAGGTTCACCCCTCCACTTT. It codes for CASSVSGGGSPLHF.

This clonotype has only a few counts. The chain recombines TRBV10-1 with TRBJ1-2; no firm D call. Trimming removed 0 bases from V and 4 bases from J, with 9 bases in between. Germline lookup yields CDR1 WNHNN and CDR2 SYGVQD (reference sequence). The CDR3 runs to 14 residues. DNA of the CDR3: TGCGCCAGCAGTGAGTCAGCCGGAGGCTATGGCTACACCTTC. Translation gives CASSESAGGYGYTF.

A word on this clonotype: As the CDR3 is not closed by the conserved phenylalanine or tryptophan, this likely results from a read error. The rearrangement joins TRBV7-9 to TRBJ2-7; D is possibly TRBD1 (5 bases). The CDR3 has 13 residues. From germline, CDR1 is SEHNR and CDR2 FQNEAQ (reference sequence). Trimming pared 5 bases from V and 1 base from J, leaving 9 bases between. CDR3 region: CASSTRQSYEQYL. The DNA for the CDR3 is TGTGCCAGCAGCACCCGACAGTCCTACGAGCAGTACCTC.

This clonotype was counted a few times. This sequence joins TRBV12-3 or TRBV12-4 and TRBJ2-2; no reliable D call. The CDR3 has 12 amino acids. Trimming took 5 bases from V and 5 from J, leaving 6 bases between them. The CDR3 DNA is TGTGCCAGCAGTCGTAATACCGGGGAGCTGTTTTTT. Its protein is CASSRNTGELFF.

The V call is TRBV7-6, the J call TRBJ1-6; 7 nucleotides align to TRBD1. The CDR3 runs to 14 residues. J gave up 6 bases and V 5 bases, and 4 bases lay outside the gene matches. Germline V gives CDR1 SGHVS, CDR2 FNYEAQ. The CDR3 DNA reads TGTGCCAGCAGCCCTGACAGGGCTAATTCACCCCTCCACTTT. This encodes CASSPDRANSPLHF.

This clonotype was observed many times. V gene TRBV27 combines with J gene TRBJ1-2; 9 bases are shared with TRBD1. This CDR3 contains 12 residues. Per the germline V gene, CDR1 is MNHEY and CDR2 is SMNVEV (reference sequence). V lost 5 bases, J lost 8 bases, and 3 bases stayed unmatched. The CDR3 nucleotides read TGTGCCAGCAGTCCTACAGGGGGCGGCTACACCTTC. This gives the protein CASSPTGGGYTF.